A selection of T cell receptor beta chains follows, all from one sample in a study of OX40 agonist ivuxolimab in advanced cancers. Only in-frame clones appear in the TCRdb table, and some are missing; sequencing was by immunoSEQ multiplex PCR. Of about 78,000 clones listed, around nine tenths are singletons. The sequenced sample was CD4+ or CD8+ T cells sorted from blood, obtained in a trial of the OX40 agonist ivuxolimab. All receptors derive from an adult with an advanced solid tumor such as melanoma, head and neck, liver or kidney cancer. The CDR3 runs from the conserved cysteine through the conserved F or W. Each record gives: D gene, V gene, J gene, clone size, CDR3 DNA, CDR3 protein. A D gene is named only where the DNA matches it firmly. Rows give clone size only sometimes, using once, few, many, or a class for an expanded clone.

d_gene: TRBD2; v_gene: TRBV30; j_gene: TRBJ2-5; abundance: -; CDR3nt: TGTGCCTGGAACGGGGGGGTAGAAAAGACCCAGTACTTC; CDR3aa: CAWNGGVEKTQYF
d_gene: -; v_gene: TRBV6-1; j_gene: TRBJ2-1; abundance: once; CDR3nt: TGTGCCAGCCTGAAGGGCACGGGGGGCTCTCAGTTCTTC; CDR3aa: CASLKGTGGSQFF
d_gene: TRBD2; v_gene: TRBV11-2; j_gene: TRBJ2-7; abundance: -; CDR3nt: TGTGCCAGCAGCTTAGGGGGCGGGAGTGTATCCTACGAGCAGTACTTC; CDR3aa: CASSLGGGSVSYEQYF
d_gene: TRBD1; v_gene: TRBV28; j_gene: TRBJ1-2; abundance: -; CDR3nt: TGTGCCAGCAGTTCGACAGGGAAGGGGAATGGCTACACCTTC; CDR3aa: CASSSTGKGNGYTF
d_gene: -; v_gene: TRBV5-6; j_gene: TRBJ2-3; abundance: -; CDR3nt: TGTGCCAGCAGCTTTTTGGGGGACCTGGGCCCAATAGATACGCAGTATTTT; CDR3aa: CASSFLGDLGPIDTQYF
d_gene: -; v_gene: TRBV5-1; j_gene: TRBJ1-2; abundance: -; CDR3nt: TGCGCCAGCAGCGTAGACTGGGGCGGCTACACCTTC; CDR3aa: CASSVDWGGYTF
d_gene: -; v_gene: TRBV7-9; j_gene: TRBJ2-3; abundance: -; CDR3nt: TGTGCCAGCAGCTACAGGGCAGATACGCAGTATTTT; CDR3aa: CASSYRADTQYF
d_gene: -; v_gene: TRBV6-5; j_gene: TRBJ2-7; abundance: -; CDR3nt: TGTGCCAGCAGTCGGTTAGGGAACTACGAGCAGTACTTC; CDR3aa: CASSRLGNYEQYF
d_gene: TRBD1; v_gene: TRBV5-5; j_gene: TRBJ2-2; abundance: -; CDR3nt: TGTGCCAGCAGCTTTGGCCCGGGACAGGGCACCGGGGAGCTGTTTTTT; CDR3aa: CASSFGPGQGTGELFF
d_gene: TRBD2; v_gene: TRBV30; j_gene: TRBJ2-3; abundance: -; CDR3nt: TGTGCCTGGACTAGCGGGAAAGGGGATACGCAGTATTTT; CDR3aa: CAWTSGKGDTQYF
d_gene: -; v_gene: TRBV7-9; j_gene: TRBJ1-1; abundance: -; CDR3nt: TGTGCCAGCAGCGTCATAAGGGTCACTGAAGCTTTCTTT; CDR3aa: CASSVIRVTEAFF
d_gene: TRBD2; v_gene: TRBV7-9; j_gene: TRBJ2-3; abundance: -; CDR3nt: TGTGCCAGCAGCCCGTCGCCGGGGGGTCGCACAGATACGCAGTATTTT; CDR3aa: CASSPSPGGRTDTQYF
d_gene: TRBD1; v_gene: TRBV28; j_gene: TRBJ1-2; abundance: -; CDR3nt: TGTGCCAGCAACCCGGACAGGGGGCGGGACTATGGCTACACCTTC; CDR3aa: CASNPDRGRDYGYTF
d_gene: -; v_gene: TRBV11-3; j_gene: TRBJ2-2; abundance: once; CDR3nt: TGTGCCAGCAGCAGGTCCGGGATCGCCGGGGAGCTGTTTTTT; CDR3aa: CASSRSGIAGELFF
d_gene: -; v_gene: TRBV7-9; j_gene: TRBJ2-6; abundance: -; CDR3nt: TGTGCCAGCAGCTCGAGGGTTGGGGCCAACGTCCTGACTTTC; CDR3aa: CASSSRVGANVLTF
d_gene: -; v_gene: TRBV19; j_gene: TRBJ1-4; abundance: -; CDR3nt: TGTGCCAGTAGGATGGGGGGCCGTAATGAAAAACTGTTTTTT; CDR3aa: CASRMGGRNEKLFF